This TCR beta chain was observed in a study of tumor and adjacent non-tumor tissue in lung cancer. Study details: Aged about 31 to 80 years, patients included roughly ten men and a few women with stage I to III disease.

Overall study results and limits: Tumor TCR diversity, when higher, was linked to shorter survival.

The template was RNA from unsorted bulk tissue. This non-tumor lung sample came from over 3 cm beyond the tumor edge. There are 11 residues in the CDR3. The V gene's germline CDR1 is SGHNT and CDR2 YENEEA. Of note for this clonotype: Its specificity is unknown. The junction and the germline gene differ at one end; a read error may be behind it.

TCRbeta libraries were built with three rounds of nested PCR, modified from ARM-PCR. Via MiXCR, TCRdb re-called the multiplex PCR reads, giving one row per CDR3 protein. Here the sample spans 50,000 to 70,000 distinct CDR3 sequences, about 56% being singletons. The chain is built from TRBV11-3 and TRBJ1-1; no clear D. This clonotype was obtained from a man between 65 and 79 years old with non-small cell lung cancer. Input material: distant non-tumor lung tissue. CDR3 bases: TGTGACAGCAGCCAGAAGTTTTCGGCTTTCTTT. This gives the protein CDSSQKFSAFF.